This T cell receptor (beta chain) was sequenced for a study of cytomegalovirus exposure and HLA in healthy donors. This CDR3 contains 17 residues. Germline CDR1 and CDR2: MNHEY and SMNVEV (reference sequence). Trimming shortened V by 3 bases and J by 0 bases, and 12 bases separated the two germline ends. Primers: 60 Vbeta forward and 13 Jbeta reverse. Some clones are missing from TCRdb's copy, which holds only in-frame ones; the method was immunoSEQ multiplex PCR. Of 150,000 or so clones listed, roughly 79% are singletons. The V and J genes are TRBV27 and TRBJ2-6; no clear D gene. Sequencing was carried out using PBMCs. This clonotype was obtained from a man aged 45-60 years in good health and CMV-seropositive. CDR3 in amino acids: CASSFGWALSGANVLTF. CDR3 sequence (DNA): TGTGCCAGCAGTTTTGGCTGGGCCCTCTCTGGGGCCAACGTCCTGACTTTC.